The clone carrying this T cell receptor (beta chain) was seen at least ten times. This sample is part of a study of neurological immune-mediated disorders. Germline CDR1 and CDR2: SEHNR and FQNEAQ (reference sequence). This CDR3 contains 15 residues. With 6 bases clipped from V and 1 base from J, the junction kept 7 bases outside the gene matches. Each CDR3 protein is one row after TCRdb ran MiXCR on the 5' RACE reads. The table has some 14,000 distinct CDR3 sequences, about 10% seen once; the top ten hold about 25%. V is TRBV7-9 and J is TRBJ2-3, with 7 bases aligning to TRBD1. The receptor's source is a woman aged 40 to 50 in good health. Sequenced input: PBMCs. Here the CDR3 reads CASSAQGPGTDTQYF. In DNA form, the CDR3 reads TGTGCCAGCAGTGCACAGGGGCCAGGCACAGATACGCAGTATTTT. Supplemented by reference TRBV7-9 and TRBJ2-3, the full variable domain reads DTGVSQNPRHKITKRGQNVTFRCDPISEHNRLYWYRQTLGQGPEFLTYFQNEAQLEKSRLLSDRFSAERPKGSFSTLEIQRTEQGDSAMYLCASSAQGPGTDTQYFGPGTRLTVL.